Below, one T cell receptor (beta chain) is given with its context. No cognate antigen has been identified for it. Within one base of it there is no much larger clone, and no base qualities were kept. Other DNA sequences in this sample translate to the same CDR3. Collaborating institutions collected whole blood in K2EDTA tubes following their own protocols. For TCRbeta analysis, collaborator samples were shipped as frozen whole blood, as isolated PBMCs, or as DNA extracted from either sample type. This record belongs to a study of blood T cell repertoires in COVID-19 (dated by TCRdb to about 2020). Study-level background: The collaborator samples originated in the United States, Italy and Spain and spanned the acute and convalescent phases of COVID-19. The prospective study material was composed of cDNA or gDNA derived from T cells, B-cell-depleted T cells, or PBMCs. Deeply sampled blood TCRbeta repertoires from subjects exposed to, actively infected with, or recovered from COVID-19 were included in the dataset. A freely available public database, intended as a resource for researchers studying the immune response to SARS-CoV-2, is where the repertoires were released. Samples were obtained from the ongoing ImmuneRACE study (first 160 participants) and from 1,200 or so subjects provided by 6 global collaborators. Sample metadata almost always included a de-identified subject ID, COVID-19 status, age in years and sex. HLA class I and class II types, where available, came from metadata supplied by the sample provider rather than from assay-based typing.

TCRbeta CDR3 regions were amplified from genomic DNA using the immunoSEQ Assay, a bias-controlled multiplex PCR. For the original study's pipeline: The number of nucleated cells in each sample was estimated by amplification of reference gene primers within the assay. Sequence reads were collapsed and filtered to measure the absolute abundance of every unique TCRbeta CDR3 rearrangement. For each sample, productive Simpson clonality was calculated as the square root of Simpson's diversity index over productive rearrangements. Imported from immuneACCESS, the table was reduced by TCRdb to in-frame sequences with V and J called. These copies leave out some clones; in studies compared against another copy, an unresolved V gene accounts for under half, and the cause of the remainder is not known. That table furnishes V, J and clone size, whereas the DNA furnished D and trimming. Recorded for this sample are approximately 270,000 clones; approximately 83% of them occurred a single time. The biggest ten clones account for about 11% of the sample.

Broader findings and caveats from the paper: Clinical and demographic metadata were provided uncurated, with the amount varying by source and participant.

V sheds 3 bases and J sheds 1 base, leaving 6 bases between their ends. Measured from the cysteine to the phenylalanine, the CDR3 is 12 residues long. CDR3 DNA is the only sequence kept; it has 36 bases, read in frame from the first base. Reading the germline V gene gives CDR1 SQVTM and CDR2 ANQGSEA. The sequenced sample was peripheral blood. The chain joins TRBV29-1 to TRBJ1-1, and TRBD1 may be the D gene, going by 6 matching bases. The receptor was derived from a woman in her sixties or seventies with acute or convalescent COVID-19. The nucleotide sequence is TGCAGCGTTGACAGGGGGAACACTGAAGCTTTCTTT. Its protein reads: CSVDRGNTEAFF. With the portions outside the CDR3 filled from the reference TRBV29-1 and TRBJ1-1 genes, the complete variable region becomes SAVISQKPSRDICQRGTSLTIQCQVDSQVTMMFWYRQQPGQSLTLIATANQGSEATYESGFVIDKFPISRPNLTFSTLTVSNMSPEDSSIYLCSVDRGNTEAFFGQGTRLTVV.